The entry below describes one T cell receptor beta chain. This record comes from a study of PD-1 and CTLA-4 blockade in melanoma. Profiled with immunoSEQ multiplex PCR; TCRdb holds only in-frame clones, not every one. The sample shows about 28,000 clones, 85% to 90% of them seen only once. The source was CD8+ T cells from peripheral blood, collected before anti-PD-1 treatment. This sequence originates from a human donor with melanoma.

CDR3 in DNA: TGTGCCACCAGTGATTCCCACGGCGAAGCTTTCTTT. The encoded protein is CATSDSHGEAFF. The chain has TRBV24-1 and TRBJ1-1; no firm D call. The CDR3 is 12 residues long. Trimming took off 2 bases at V and 8 bases at J, with 8 bases between the two ends. Germline V lookup: CDR1 KGHDR, CDR2 SFDVKD.